The clone carrying this T cell receptor beta chain was counted between two and nine times. Antigen unknown. The data stem from a study of post-analysis software for immune sequencing data. Study findings and constraints: When compared against controls, multiple sclerosis patients showed significantly lower normalized Chao1 diversity. Four or five TRBV segments, TRBV5-6, TRBV5-1 and TRBV20-1 among them, were found more frequent in patients than controls. Strong co-clustering by F measure linked samples that shared a preparation batch.

cDNA libraries for TCR beta contained unique molecular identifiers. TCRdb re-derived calls from the PCR reads in MiXCR, one entry per CDR3 protein. The sample has fewer than 850,000 distinct CDR3 sequences; 25% to 30% are singletons. V gave up 1 base and J gave up 9 bases; unmatched junction bases: 12. Per germline, CDR1 SEHNR and CDR2 FQNEAQ (reference sequence). The CDR3 spans 16 residues. This chain connects TRBV7-9 to TRBJ2-1, with 7 bases matching TRBD2. The clonotype originates from a girl aged 5-17 years with multiple sclerosis. Sequenced input: blood. CDR3 sequence: CASSLGGSYTGGEQFF. CDR3 DNA sequence: TGTGCCAGCAGCTTAGGCGGGAGTTACACAGGTGGTGAGCAGTTCTTC.